This is a list of T cell receptor beta chains from one sample in a study. TCRdb used MiXCR to reprocess the reads, holding one entry per CDR3 protein. The sample contains several thousand distinct CDR3 sequences, about 9.3% of which appear only once. The source material was CD4+ T cells from synovial fluid. These TCRs come from a human donor with rheumatoid arthritis. Both conserved end residues are part of each CDR3. The order of the fields is D gene, V gene, J gene, clone size, CDR3 protein, CDR3 DNA. A D gene is named only where the DNA matches it firmly. Clone size, where shown, is once, few, many, or a class for clones that have expanded.

d_call: NA
v_call: TRBV20-1
j_call: TRBJ2-2
clone_size: NA
cdr3_aa: CSARDQRWTGRGGELFF
cdr3_nt: TGCAGTGCTAGAGATCAGAGGTGGACCGGTAGAGGCGGGGAGCTGTTTTTT

d_call: TRBD1
v_call: TRBV4-2
j_call: TRBJ1-5
clone_size: medium-sized
cdr3_aa: CASSQDRQGIQPQHF
cdr3_nt: TGTGCCAGCAGCCAAGATCGACAGGGGATCCAGCCCCAGCATTTT

d_call: NA
v_call: TRBV29-1
j_call: TRBJ1-3
clone_size: medium-sized
cdr3_aa: CSVDSSGNTIYF
cdr3_nt: TGCAGCGTTGACAGCTCTGGAAACACCATATATTTT

d_call: TRBD2
v_call: TRBV29-1
j_call: TRBJ2-1
clone_size: medium-sized
cdr3_aa: CSVEGTSGSTYWDEQFF
cdr3_nt: TGCAGCGTTGAAGGGACTAGCGGGAGTACTTATTGGGATGAGCAGTTCTTC

d_call: NA
v_call: TRBV10-2
j_call: TRBJ2-5
clone_size: many
cdr3_aa: CASSESGTTQETQYF
cdr3_nt: TGCGCCAGCAGTGAGTCTGGGACAACTCAAGAGACCCAGTACTTC

d_call: TRBD2
v_call: TRBV5-4
j_call: TRBJ2-1
clone_size: many
cdr3_aa: CASSPGTRADNEQFF
cdr3_nt: TGTGCCAGCAGCCCCGGGACTAGGGCTGACAATGAGCAGTTCTTC

d_call: NA
v_call: TRBV19
j_call: TRBJ1-5
clone_size: few
cdr3_aa: CASSEQHSNQPQHF
cdr3_nt: TGTGCCAGTAGTGAACAACATAGCAATCAGCCCCAGCATTTT

d_call: TRBD2
v_call: TRBV4-2
j_call: TRBJ2-1
clone_size: medium-sized
cdr3_aa: CASSPAGGEMNEQFF
cdr3_nt: TGTGCCAGCAGCCCGGCGGGAGGGGAGATGAATGAGCAGTTCTTC

d_call: TRBD2
v_call: TRBV2
j_call: TRBJ2-2
clone_size: many
cdr3_aa: CASSDGTSGSIGRTGELFF
cdr3_nt: TGTGCCAGCAGTGATGGGACTAGCGGGAGTATTGGCCGTACCGGGGAGCTGTTTTTT

d_call: NA
v_call: TRBV10-3
j_call: TRBJ2-3
clone_size: NA
cdr3_aa: CTISEFGDTQYF
cdr3_nt: TGTACCATCAGTGAGTTTGGGGATACGCAGTATTTT

d_call: NA
v_call: TRBV20-1
j_call: TRBJ2-2
clone_size: medium-sized
cdr3_aa: CSAYVGGRTGELFF
cdr3_nt: TGCAGTGCTTACGTCGGGGGCCGAACCGGGGAGCTGTTTTTT

d_call: NA
v_call: TRBV7-3
j_call: TRBJ2-2
clone_size: once
cdr3_aa: CASSLSPSTNTGELFF
cdr3_nt: TGTGCCAGCAGCTTAAGTCCGAGTACGAACACCGGGGAGCTGTTTTTT

d_call: TRBD1
v_call: TRBV27
j_call: TRBJ2-2
clone_size: NA
cdr3_aa: CASSFVSGGLGELFF
cdr3_nt: TGTGCCAGCAGTTTCGTCTCAGGGGGCCTCGGGGAGCTGTTTTTT

d_call: TRBD1
v_call: TRBV7-2
j_call: TRBJ2-7
clone_size: medium-sized
cdr3_aa: CASRRQGADEQYF
cdr3_nt: TGTGCCAGCCGAAGACAGGGGGCTGACGAGCAGTACTTC

d_call: NA
v_call: TRBV20-1
j_call: TRBJ2-2
clone_size: medium-sized
cdr3_aa: CSARESPGAGELFF
cdr3_nt: TGCAGTGCTAGAGAGTCCCCGGGAGCCGGGGAGCTGTTTTTT

d_call: NA
v_call: TRBV20-1
j_call: TRBJ2-3
clone_size: medium-sized
cdr3_aa: CSAPLQGGGVTSLTDTQYF
cdr3_nt: TGCAGTGCTCCTCTACAGGGAGGGGGCGTGACTAGCCTCACAGATACGCAGTATTTT

d_call: TRBD2
v_call: TRBV4-2
j_call: TRBJ2-4
clone_size: medium-sized
cdr3_aa: CASSQGASGRAKNIQYF
cdr3_nt: TGTGCCAGCAGCCAGGGGGCTAGCGGGAGGGCCAAAAACATTCAGTACTTC

d_call: TRBD2
v_call: TRBV9
j_call: TRBJ2-1
clone_size: medium-sized
cdr3_aa: CASSGSGTSGSTVGEQFF
cdr3_nt: TGTGCCAGCAGCGGATCCGGGACTAGCGGGAGTACGGTGGGTGAGCAGTTCTTC

d_call: NA
v_call: TRBV28
j_call: TRBJ1-1
clone_size: NA
cdr3_aa: CASSLSWGPMNTEAFF
cdr3_nt: TGTGCCAGCAGTTTAAGTTGGGGGCCGATGAACACTGAAGCTTTCTTT

d_call: NA
v_call: TRBV5-1
j_call: TRBJ2-5
clone_size: medium-sized
cdr3_aa: CASKVGGDQETQYF
cdr3_nt: TGCGCCAGCAAGGTGGGGGGAGACCAAGAGACCCAGTACTTC

d_call: NA
v_call: TRBV10-2
j_call: TRBJ2-5
clone_size: NA
cdr3_aa: CASSESGSVQETQYF
cdr3_nt: TGCGCCAGCAGTGAGTCAGGGTCTGTACAAGAGACCCAGTACTTC

d_call: TRBD1
v_call: TRBV5-6
j_call: TRBJ2-7
clone_size: many
cdr3_aa: CASSSTGDSSYEQYF
cdr3_nt: TGTGCCAGCAGCTCGACAGGGGATAGCTCCTACGAGCAGTACTTC

d_call: NA
v_call: TRBV28
j_call: TRBJ2-3
clone_size: medium-sized
cdr3_aa: CASSFHAEGTDTQYF
cdr3_nt: TGTGCCAGCAGTTTTCACGCGGAGGGCACAGATACGCAGTATTTT

d_call: TRBD1
v_call: TRBV7-6
j_call: TRBJ2-7
clone_size: medium-sized
cdr3_aa: CASSFSDRASGEQYF
cdr3_nt: TGTGCCAGCAGCTTCTCGGACAGGGCATCGGGTGAGCAGTACTTC